This passage covers 13 T cell receptor beta chains from one sample sequenced in a study of CD8+ T cells in alopecia areata. The sequencing template was cDNA reverse transcribed from extracted RNA. Clones were sequenced by immunoSEQ multiplex PCR, and TCRdb holds only the in-frame ones, with some missing. The sample includes 100,000 to 150,000 clones, approximately 49% of them seen just once. The material was CD8+ T cells sorted from blood, obtained at week 0. The receptors derive from a human donor with alopecia areata.

In DNA form, the CDR3 reads TGTGCCATCAGTGAGGGGGGGCTTGGAGAGACCCAGTACTTC. Translated: CAISEGGLGETQYF. The chain employs TRBV10-3 and TRBJ2-5, with D possibly called TRBD1 or TRBD2 (6 bases each). Germline V CDR1 and CDR2: ENHRY, SYGVKD. The CDR3 spans 14 residues. V was trimmed by 2 bases and J by 4 bases, leaving 11 bases between them.

This rearrangement joins TRBV7-9 to TRBJ1-1; 8 bases fit TRBD1. Germline CDR1 SEHNR, CDR2 FQNEAQ (reference sequence). The J segment lost 10 bases and the V segment lost 1 base, leaving 5 bases of the junction unmatched. The CDR3 runs 13 residues. For the CDR3, the DNA is TGTGCCAGCAGCTTAGTAGGGACAGGTGGAGCTTTCTTT. This sequence encodes CASSLVGTGGAFF.

The sample holds a few counts of this clone. The CDR3 loop is CASQPGPMNTGELFF. CDR3 DNA sequence: TGTGCTAGTCAGCCGGGACCTATGAACACCGGGGAGCTGTTTTTT. The chain couples TRBV12-5 to TRBJ2-2; D assignment may be TRBD1 or TRBD2 (5 bases each). The V end lost 8 bases, the J end lost 1 base, and 14 bases lay between the germline ends. The germline CDR1 and CDR2 sequences are LGHNT and FRNRAP. The CDR3 covers 15 residues.

This clone was seen only a few times. A much more abundant neighbour one base away suggests this may be a read error. Other DNA sequences within the sample encode an identical CDR3. This chain links TRBV9 with TRBJ1-2; D is unclear. Germline CDR1 and CDR2: SGDLS and YYNGEE. The CDR3 loop spans 15 amino acids. The DNA of the CDR3 is TGCGCCAGCAGCCAAGATAGGGCCAGCGGCTATGGCTACACCTTC. The encoded protein is CASSQDRASGYGYTF.

The rearrangement links TRBV27 to TRBJ2-7, with D uncertain. CDR3 length equals 13 residues. Trimming cost V 5 bases and J 2 bases, with 10 bases left between them. Germline V lookup: CDR1 MNHEY, CDR2 SMNVEV (reference sequence). This CDR3 is CASSPGVAYEQYF. CDR3 nucleotides: TGTGCCAGCAGTCCTGGGGTAGCCTACGAGCAGTACTTC.

This clone was observed a handful of times. The rearrangement joins TRBV29-1 to TRBJ2-1; TRBD1 is a possible D gene (7 bases). The length of the CDR3 is 13 residues. Trimming pared 4 bases from V and 6 bases from J, leaving 13 bases between. Germline V gives CDR1 SQVTM, CDR2 ANQGSEA. This CDR3 is CSVGAGGPNEQFF. The CDR3 DNA sequence: TGCAGCGTTGGGGCAGGGGGGCCCAATGAGCAGTTCTTC.

The chain joins TRBV5-6 to TRBJ2-7; 8 bases fit TRBD2. J lost 0 bases, V lost 6 bases, and 8 bases had no gene match. CDR1 and CDR2 from the germline V gene are SGHDT and YYEEEE. The CDR3 has 15 amino acids. The CDR3 sequence: CASTPGSGGSYEQYF. The CDR3 DNA follows: TGTGCCAGCACCCCGGGGAGCGGGGGCTCCTACGAGCAGTACTTC. The full variable domain, its missing parts supplied by reference TRBV5-6 and TRBJ2-7, is DAGVTQSPTHLIKTRGQQVTLRCSPKSGHDTVSWYQQALGQGPQFIFQYYEEEERQRGNFPDRFSGHQFPNYSSELNVNALLLGDSALYLCASTPGSGGSYEQYFGPGTRLTVT.

This clone is medium-sized by share. V is TRBV11-2 and J is TRBJ2-1; D unresolved. Trimming cost V 5 bases and J 7 bases, with 9 bases left between them. Germline V CDR1 and CDR2: SGHAT, FQNNGV. CDR3 size: 12 residues. The CDR3 DNA reads TGTGCCAGCAGCAGTTCCTGGAATGAGCAGTTCTTC. Translated: CASSSSWNEQFF.

The chain is built from TRBV27 and TRBJ2-1; TRBD2 agrees at 13 bases. The CDR3 length is 18 residues. Germline CDR1 reads MNHEY; CDR2 reads SMNVEV (reference sequence). Trimming cost V 4 bases and J 1 base; bases outside gene matches: 7. The DNA of the CDR3 is TGTGCCAGCAGTTCCGGGACTAGCGGGGCTATGTCCTACAATGAGCAGTTCTTC. Protein sequence: CASSSGTSGAMSYNEQFF.

The J gene is TRBJ1-1, the V gene TRBV29-1, with D possibly being TRBD1 (6 bases). Germline assignment: CDR1 SQVTM and CDR2 ANQGSEA. Trimming took off 7 bases at V and 5 bases at J, with 14 bases between the two ends. This CDR3 has 12 residues. CDR3 sequence (DNA): TGCAGCGCCGCAGGGGATCTTACTGAAGCTTTCTTT. It is translated as CSAAGDLTEAFF.

The table lists this clone with a few counts. The chain joins TRBV29-1 to TRBJ2-7, with D unclear. The CDR3 consists of 13 residues. Germline CDR1 SQVTM, CDR2 ANQGSEA. Trimming took 4 bases from V and 0 from J, leaving 10 bases between them. The CDR3 sequence is CSVGSEFSYEQYF. The CDR3 coding sequence is TGCAGCGTTGGTTCGGAATTCTCCTACGAGCAGTACTTC.

This chain links TRBV27 with TRBJ2-3; D call uncertain. The CDR3 consists of 16 residues. The V gene lost 4 bases and the J gene lost 1 base, with 15 bases spanning the gap. Germline CDR1 and CDR2: MNHEY and SMNVEV (reference sequence). The CDR3 DNA reads as TGTGCCAGCAGTTACACTCAAGCCATGGGCACAGATACGCAGTATTTT. Its translation is CASSYTQAMGTDTQYF.

This clone was seen only a few times. The chain joins TRBV7-8 to TRBJ2-7; 8 bases line up with TRBD2. The CDR3 sequence is 14 residues long. Germline V CDR1 and CDR2: SGHVS, FQNEAQ. Germline trimming cut 4 bases from V and 3 bases from J; bases unmatched to any gene: 5. This CDR3 reads CASSWGSGDYEQYF. CDR3 coding DNA: TGTGCCAGCAGCTGGGGTAGCGGGGACTACGAGCAGTACTTC.